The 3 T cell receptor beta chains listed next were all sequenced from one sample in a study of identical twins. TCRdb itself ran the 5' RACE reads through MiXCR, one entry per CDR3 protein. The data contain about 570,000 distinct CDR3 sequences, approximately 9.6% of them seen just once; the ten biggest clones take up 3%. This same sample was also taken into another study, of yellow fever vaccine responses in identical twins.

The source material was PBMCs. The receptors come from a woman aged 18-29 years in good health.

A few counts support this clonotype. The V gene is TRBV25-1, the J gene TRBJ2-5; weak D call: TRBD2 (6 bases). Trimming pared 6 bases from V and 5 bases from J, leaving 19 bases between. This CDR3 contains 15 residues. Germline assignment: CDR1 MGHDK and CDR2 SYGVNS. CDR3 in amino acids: CASSPFRGSGETQYF. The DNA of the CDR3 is TGTGCCAGCAGCCCCTTCCGGGGGAGCGGTGAGACCCAGTACTTC. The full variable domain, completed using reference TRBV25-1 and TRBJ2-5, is EADIYQTPRYLVIGTGKKITLECSQTMGHDKMYWYQQDPGMELHLIHYSYGVNSTEKGDLSSESTVSRIRTEHFPLTLESARPSHTSQYLCASSPFRGSGETQYFGPGTRLLVL.

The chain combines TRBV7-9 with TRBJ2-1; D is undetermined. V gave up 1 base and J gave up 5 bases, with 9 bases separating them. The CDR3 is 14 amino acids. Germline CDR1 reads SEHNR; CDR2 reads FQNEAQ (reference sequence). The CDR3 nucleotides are TGTGCCAGCAGCTTAGAATCACACGACAATGAGCAGTTCTTC. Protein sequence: CASSLESHDNEQFF. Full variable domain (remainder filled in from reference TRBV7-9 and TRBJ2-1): DTGVSQNPRHKITKRGQNVTFRCDPISEHNRLYWYRQTLGQGPEFLTYFQNEAQLEKSRLLSDRFSAERPKGSFSTLEIQRTEQGDSAMYLCASSLESHDNEQFFGPGTRLTVL.

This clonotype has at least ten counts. For the CDR3, the DNA is TGCGCCAGCAGCTTGGATCCCCCAGGGGAAACCGGGGAGCTGTTTTTT. Translating it yields CASSLDPPGETGELFF. This chain connects TRBV5-1 to TRBJ2-2, with a weak D call TRBD1 (6 bases). V lost 0 bases to trimming and J lost 5 bases, with 14 bases between them. There are 16 residues in the CDR3. Germline V gene lookup returns CDR1 SGHRS and CDR2 YFSETQ.